These 19 T cell receptor beta chains share one sample of origin, sequenced in a study of blood T cell repertoires in COVID-19. Sequencing was performed with immunoSEQ multiplex PCR; in TCRdb, only in-frame clones are kept and a portion is missing. Here the sample spans about 82,000 clones, around 88% being singletons. The sequenced material came from PBMCs or T cells enriched from blood (not recorded which). These receptors were obtained from a woman between 45 and 65 years old with acute COVID-19.

The genes are TRBV19 and TRBJ2-7; possible D gene TRBD1, 6 bases. V lost 6 bases and J lost 0, with 12 bases in between. This CDR3 spans 14 amino acids. Germline lookup yields CDR1 LNHDA and CDR2 SQIVND (reference sequence). This chain's CDR3 is CASSRGSSSYEQYF. CDR3 nucleotides: TGTGCCAGTAGCAGGGGTTCCAGCTCCTACGAGCAGTACTTC.

This chain uses TRBV10-1 with TRBJ2-7, with D possibly being TRBD1 (6 bases). V was pared by 2 bases and J by 0 bases, with 11 bases between. CDR3 length: 15 residues. Germline CDR1 reads WNHNN; CDR2 reads SYGVQD (reference sequence). In DNA form, the CDR3 reads TGCGCCAGCAGTGAGGATAGGGACATCTCCTACGAGCAGTACTTC. Protein product: CASSEDRDISYEQYF.

The table lists this clone with a few counts. The chain carries TRBV5-5 and TRBJ1-4; 8 bases fit TRBD1. The germline gives CDR1 SGHKS, CDR2 YYEKEE (reference sequence). Unmatched junction bases numbered 7, after V lost 4 bases and J lost 8 bases. This CDR3 comprises 14 residues. CDR3 coding DNA: TGTGCCAGCAGCAGGGGACAGGTAGACGAAAAACTGTTTTTT. It encodes CASSRGQVDEKLFF. Drawing the rest from reference TRBV5-5 and TRBJ1-4, the complete variable domain is DAGVTQSPTHLIKTRGQQVTLRCSPISGHKSVSWYQQVLGQGPQFIFQYYEKEERGRGNFPDRFSARQFPNYSSELNVNALLLGDSALYLCASSRGQVDEKLFFGSGTQLSVL.

The gene calls are TRBV5-1 and TRBJ2-7; 8 bases agree with TRBD2. This CDR3 spans 17 amino acids. Germline values: CDR1 SGHRS, CDR2 YFSETQ. J gave up 5 bases and V 3 bases, and 16 bases lay outside the gene matches. The CDR3 DNA reads TGCGCCAGCAGCTCCCGTCAAACGGGACTAGGGGTCCACGAGCAGTACTTC. This codes for CASSSRQTGLGVHEQYF.

This chain links TRBV4-1 with TRBJ1-2, with D possibly matching TRBD1 (6 bases). In germline, CDR1 is MGHRA, CDR2 YSYEKL. The CDR3 contains 19 residues. The V end was cut by 0 bases, the J end by 4 bases, with 24 bases between. CDR3 DNA: TGCGCCAGCAGCCAAGATTCCAAAAAGGACAGCCGACCCCTCTATGGCTACACCTTC. Translating it yields CASSQDSKKDSRPLYGYTF.

The chain links TRBV24-1 to TRBJ2-3; 8 positions match TRBD1. This CDR3 is built from 14 residues. The germline gives CDR1 KGHDR, CDR2 SFDVKD. V was clipped by 9 bases and J by 3 bases; unmatched bases: 7. The CDR3 DNA is TGTGCCACCCAGAGGACAGGGTCAACAGATACGCAGTATTTT. Translation: CATQRTGSTDTQYF.

This chain links TRBV4-2 with TRBJ1-1; D is unresolved. The CDR3 is 14 residues long. V lost 0 bases and J lost 1, with 6 bases in between. The germline CDR1 and CDR2 sequences are LGHNA and YNFKEQ. The CDR3 spells CASSQEYKNTEAFF. CDR3 DNA sequence: TGTGCCAGCAGCCAAGAGTACAAGAACACTGAAGCTTTCTTT.

The chain couples TRBV7-6 to TRBJ2-1; 15 bases agree with TRBD2. J gave up 5 bases and V 4 bases, and 21 bases lay outside the gene matches. CDR1 and CDR2 (germline): SGHVS, FNYEAQ. The length of the CDR3 is 22 residues. The CDR3 reads CASSSMIWGNYGLAGGNNEQFF. CDR3 coding DNA: TGTGCCAGCAGCTCAATGATTTGGGGGAACTATGGACTAGCGGGAGGGAACAATGAGCAGTTCTTC.

The rearrangement uses TRBV5-1 and TRBJ2-7, with D possibly being TRBD2 (6 bases). Trimming took 1 base from V and 0 from J, leaving 11 bases between them. The germline gives CDR1 SGHRS, CDR2 YFSETQ. This CDR3 region has 15 residues. DNA for the CDR3: TGCGCCAGCAGCTTGAGATTCGGGAGCTCCTACGAGCAGTACTTC. Translation: CASSLRFGSSYEQYF.

The rearrangement links TRBV11-3 to TRBJ2-3, with a possible D match to TRBD2 (7 bases). The V end was cut by 5 bases, the J end by 3 bases, with 15 bases between. This CDR3 spans 15 amino acids. Per the germline V gene, CDR1 is SGHNT and CDR2 is YENEEA. CDR3 amino acids: CASSLRGGVTDTQYF. The CDR3, as DNA: TGTGCCAGCAGCCTCAGGGGAGGGGTAACAGATACGCAGTATTTT.

V usage is TRBV5-4 and J usage is TRBJ2-3; 8 nucleotides line up with TRBD2. The trim removed 3 bases at V and 5 bases at J, leaving 14 bases unmatched. Per germline, CDR1 SGHNT and CDR2 YYREEE (reference sequence). CDR3 length: 17 residues. The CDR3 loop is CASSSAGDIAFKDTQYF. In DNA form, the CDR3 reads TGTGCCAGCAGCTCAGCGGGAGACATAGCTTTTAAAGATACGCAGTATTTT.

V usage is TRBV14 and J usage is TRBJ1-1; D gene uncertain. The CDR3 extends over 14 amino acids. In germline, CDR1 is SGHDN, CDR2 FVKESK. V shed 4 bases and J shed 1 base, with 10 bases lying between them. For the CDR3, the DNA is TGTGCCAGCAGCCTAAGACTTCCGAACACTGAAGCTTTCTTT. Protein sequence: CASSLRLPNTEAFF.

The chain recombines TRBV5-4 with TRBJ2-1, with 8 nucleotides matching TRBD2. The J segment lost 0 bases and the V segment lost 3 bases, leaving 8 bases of the junction unmatched. The germline gives CDR1 SGHNT, CDR2 YYREEE (reference sequence). The CDR3 is made up of 17 amino acids. The CDR3 bases are TGTGCCAGCAGCTATCTAGCGGGCATGAGCTCCTACAATGAGCAGTTCTTC. Translating gives CASSYLAGMSSYNEQFF.

V is TRBV7-8 and J is TRBJ2-7; 8 nucleotides line up with TRBD2. V shed 1 base, J shed 0 bases, and the junction held 20 bases outside the gene matches. Germline-derived CDR1 and CDR2 are SGHVS and FQNEAQ. The CDR3 is made up of 21 amino acids. The CDR3 DNA follows: TGTGCCAGCAGCTTAGTTCGGATGGCGGGAGGACCTCTATCTAGCTCCTACGAGCAGTACTTC. Its translation: CASSLVRMAGGPLSSSYEQYF. The entire variable domain, with the rest obtained from reference TRBV7-8 and TRBJ2-7, is as follows: GAGVSQSPRYKVAKRGQDVALRCDPISGHVSLFWYQQALGQGPEFLTYFQNEAQLDKSGLPSDRFFAERPEGSVSTLKIQRTQQEDSAVYLCASSLVRMAGGPLSSSYEQYFGPGTRLTVT.

The chain recombines TRBV24-1 with TRBJ1-1, with TRBD1 matching over 9 bases. The CDR3 spans 12 residues. Trimming took 4 bases from V and 11 from J; bases not matched to a gene: 4. Germline CDR1 reads KGHDR; CDR2 reads SFDVKD. The CDR3 DNA follows: TGTGCCACCAGTGAGAACAGGGGGCGGGCTTTCTTT. Encoded protein: CATSENRGRAFF.

The V call is TRBV7-2, the J call TRBJ1-2, with 9 positions matching TRBD1. CDR3 size: 16 residues. The V and J ends lost 5 bases and 8 bases, in that order; junction bases with no gene match: 15. Germline loops: CDR1 SGHTA, CDR2 FQGNSA. CDR3 sequence reads: CASSTQSGQGLLGYTF. In DNA, the CDR3 is TGTGCCAGCAGCACCCAGAGTGGACAGGGGTTATTAGGCTACACCTTC.

The rearrangement links TRBV5-6 to TRBJ1-3; 8 bases line up with TRBD1. Germline V gene sequence: CDR1 SGHDT, CDR2 YYEEEE. The CDR3 consists of 15 residues. Trimming cost V 0 bases and J 1 base; bases outside gene matches: 0. The chain's CDR3 is CASSLGTGSGNTIYF. The CDR3, as DNA: TGTGCCAGCAGCTTGGGGACAGGGTCTGGAAACACCATATATTTT.

This clone has more than one count but fewer than ten. The rearrangement links TRBV7-9 to TRBJ2-7, with 9 positions matching TRBD2. The CDR3 is made up of 16 amino acids. From germline, CDR1 is SEHNR and CDR2 FQNEAQ (reference sequence). V lost 1 base and J lost 1; bases outside the gene matches: 5. The CDR3 here is CASSLGGGRVSYEQYF. The CDR3 DNA sequence: TGTGCCAGCAGCTTAGGGGGCGGGAGGGTATCCTACGAGCAGTACTTC.

The chain couples TRBV10-3 to TRBJ2-1; 7 nucleotides align to TRBD1. V trimming: 10 bases; J trimming: 9 bases; junction bases outside the gene matches: 12. Germline V gene sequence: CDR1 ENHRY, CDR2 SYGVKD. The CDR3 is 13 residues long. CDR3 protein: CATRQGPEIEQFF. The CDR3 DNA follows: TGTGCCACGCGACAGGGACCCGAGATTGAGCAGTTCTTC.